The 17 T cell receptor beta chains below were found in one sample sequenced in a study of shared clonotypes between healthy human individuals. Assay: immunoSEQ multiplex PCR; the TCRdb copy retains only in-frame clones and omits some. The repertoire holds approximately 500,000 clones, about 78% seen once, with 12% in the top ten. The sequenced sample was PBMCs. These receptor sequences come from a middle-aged woman in good health. Some clones in this sample may be carry-over from other donors' samples.

For this clone: Other DNA sequences in the sample encode the same CDR3. The chain is built from TRBV6-6 and TRBJ2-5, with no clear D. The CDR3 is made up of 12 amino acids. Deletions cut 2 bases from V and 2 bases from J, with 3 bases between. From germline, CDR1 is MNHNY and CDR2 SVGAGI (reference sequence). CDR3 DNA: TGTGCCAGCAGTTACCGACAAGAGACCCAGTACTTC. This encodes CASSYRQETQYF.

The chain has TRBV2 and TRBJ2-2; perhaps TRBD2 as D (6 bases). Per the germline V gene, CDR1 is SNHLY and CDR2 is FYNNEI. The germline V and J ends were trimmed by 3 bases and 3 bases, with 8 bases remaining between them. The CDR3 totals 14 residues. The CDR3 DNA reads TGTGCCAGCAGTGATCGGAGGGACACCGGGGAGCTGTTTTTT. This codes for CASSDRRDTGELFF. Full variable domain (missing parts from reference TRBV2 and TRBJ2-2): EPEVTQTPSHQVTQMGQEVILRCVPISNHLYFYWYRQILGQKVEFLVSFYNNEISEKSEIFDDQFSVERPDGSNFTLKIRSTKLEDSAMYFCASSDRRDTGELFFGEGSRLTVL.

As regards this clone: This same CDR3 is encoded by further DNA sequences in the sample. The V call is TRBV6-6, the J call TRBJ2-3; 7 bases line up with TRBD2. Unmatched junction bases numbered 1, after V lost 2 bases and J lost 2 bases. CDR3 size: 14 residues. Per the germline V gene, CDR1 is MNHNY and CDR2 is SVGAGI (reference sequence). CDR3 protein: CASSYGRATDTQYF. The CDR3 region has the DNA TGTGCCAGCAGTTACGGGAGGGCCACAGATACGCAGTATTTT.

The chain links TRBV7-2 to TRBJ2-7; D is undetermined. Trimming removed 4 bases at V and 3 bases at J, with 4 bases between. The length of the CDR3 is 11 residues. Germline V gives CDR1 SGHTA, CDR2 FQGNSA. The CDR3 region is CASSSHYEQYF. As DNA, the CDR3 is TGTGCCAGCAGCTCACACTACGAGCAGTACTTC.

This clone showed up just a few times. The CDR3 loop is CASSRTQGATDTQYF. CDR3 DNA sequence: TGTGCCAGCTCACGGACCCAGGGGGCCACAGATACGCAGTATTTT. The chain combines TRBV18 with TRBJ2-3; TRBD1 matches at 8 bases. V gave up 4 bases and J gave up 2 bases; unmatched junction bases: 5. Germline V gene sequence: CDR1 KGHSH, CDR2 LQKENI. This CDR3 contains 15 residues. Drawing the rest from reference TRBV18 and TRBJ2-3, the complete variable domain is NAGVMQNPRHLVRRRGQEARLRCSPMKGHSHVYWYRQLPEEGLKFMVYLQKENIIDESGMPKERFSAEFPKEGPSILRIQQVVRGDSAAYFCASSRTQGATDTQYFGPGTRLTVL.

Only a few counts were recorded for this clone. The chain couples TRBV7-3 to TRBJ2-2; TRBD2 agrees at 7 bases. With 5 bases clipped from V and 6 bases from J, the junction kept 3 bases outside the gene matches. Germline CDR1 is SGHTA and CDR2 is FQGTGA. The CDR3 is 13 residues long. CDR3 in DNA: TGTGCCAGCAGCAGACTAGCATCCGGGGAGCTGTTTTTT. Its translation is CASSRLASGELFF.

The rearrangement uses TRBV6-6 and TRBJ1-1; perhaps TRBD1 as D (5 bases). The CDR3 spans 16 residues. Germline lookup yields CDR1 MNHNY and CDR2 SVGAGI (reference sequence). Trimming left V 0 bases short and J 1 base short, with 12 bases between. CDR3 coding DNA: TGTGCCAGCAGTTACTCTACAAGCGGGGCGAACACTGAAGCTTTCTTT. Protein product: CASSYSTSGANTEAFF.

The chain recombines TRBV5-1 with TRBJ2-1; TRBD2 might be the D (6 bases). The CDR3 totals 16 residues. In germline, CDR1 is SGHRS, CDR2 YFSETQ. V was cut by 0 bases and J by 5 bases, with 15 bases left in between. This CDR3 reads CASSLGDGTPNNEQFF. Written as DNA, the CDR3 is TGCGCCAGCAGCTTGGGTGACGGGACTCCCAACAATGAGCAGTTCTTC.

This clone was counted only a few times. The chain couples TRBV7-9 to TRBJ1-3; perhaps TRBD1 as D (6 bases). The CDR3 is 18 residues long. Per germline, CDR1 SEHNR and CDR2 FQNEAQ (reference sequence). V lost 1 base, J lost 2 bases, and 18 bases lay in between. The CDR3: CASSLVFDWGRAGNTIYF. The CDR3, as DNA: TGTGCCAGCAGCTTAGTATTCGACTGGGGGCGAGCTGGAAACACCATATATTTT. The whole variable domain, filled in from reference TRBV7-9 and TRBJ1-3, reads DTGVSQNPRHKITKRGQNVTFRCDPISEHNRLYWYRQTLGQGPEFLTYFQNEAQLEKSRLLSDRFSAERPKGSFSTLEIQRTEQGDSAMYLCASSLVFDWGRAGNTIYFGEGSWLTVV.

V and J are TRBV7-2 and TRBJ2-3, with D perhaps TRBD1 (6 bases). CDR1 is SGHTA and CDR2 is FQGNSA in the germline V gene. The CDR3 consists of 15 residues. The ends were cut back, 5 bases at V and 1 base at J, with 13 bases in the middle. Here the CDR3 reads CASSPLGARTDTQYF. The CDR3 nucleotides read TGTGCCAGCAGCCCGTTGGGGGCGCGCACAGATACGCAGTATTTT.

This clone was seen once. A junction end diverges from the germline sequence, so it may reflect a read error. The chain couples TRBV30 to TRBJ2-7; no clear D gene. Germline-derived CDR1 and CDR2 are GTSNPN and SVGIG (reference sequence). This CDR3 spans 13 amino acids. CDR3 sequence (DNA): TGTGCCTGGAGTAGCCCCCTGGTCCTCCCCCAACACTTC. Protein: CAWSSPLVLPQHF.

The chain combines TRBV27 with TRBJ1-5; TRBD1 matches 10 bases. V dropped 6 bases and J dropped 10; count of bases not matched to a gene: 9. The germline CDR1 and CDR2 sequences are MNHEY and SMNVEV (reference sequence). This CDR3 spans 14 amino acids. This CDR3 reads CASSSGTGVLPQHF. The DNA of the CDR3 is TGTGCCAGCAGCTCCGGGACAGGGGTCCTTCCCCAGCATTTT.

This clone was counted between two and nine times. The V and J genes are TRBV27 and TRBJ2-3; D perhaps matches TRBD2 (5 bases). The CDR3 sequence is 15 residues long. The V gene's germline CDR1 is MNHEY and CDR2 SMNVEV (reference sequence). Between the trimmed V and J ends, which lost 0 bases and 2 bases, there was a span of 9 bases. The DNA for the CDR3 is TGTGCCAGCAGTTTATCGGGCGGGTCCACAGATACGCAGTATTTT. It is translated as CASSLSGGSTDTQYF.

Of note for this clone: The sample carries other DNA sequences with the same CDR3. V gene TRBV5-1 combines with J gene TRBJ2-7; D might be TRBD2 (6 bases). The CDR3 runs to 14 residues. Germline V gives CDR1 SGHRS, CDR2 YFSETQ. V was cut by 0 bases and J by 10 bases, with 17 bases left in between. The CDR3 nucleotides are TGCGCCAGCAGCTTGGAAGGAGGGTTGGGCGAACAGTACTTC. Translating gives CASSLEGGLGEQYF.

This chain uses TRBV4-1 with TRBJ2-1; D remains ambiguous. This CDR3 is 16 amino acids long. Germline V gives CDR1 MGHRA, CDR2 YSYEKL. Trimming stripped 5 bases from V and 1 base from J, with 15 bases between. CDR3 sequence reads: CASSYLRASSYNEQFF. The CDR3 DNA follows: TGCGCCAGCAGCTACCTACGGGCGTCTTCCTACAATGAGCAGTTCTTC.

This rearrangement joins TRBV9 to TRBJ1-1, with 7 nucleotides matching TRBD1. Germline V gene lookup returns CDR1 SGDLS and CDR2 YYNGEE. This CDR3 spans 15 amino acids. With V trimmed by 0 bases and J by 4 bases, 6 bases remained unmatched. CDR3 amino acids: CASSVGGGEGTEAFF. CDR3 bases: TGTGCCAGCAGCGTAGGAGGGGGCGAGGGCACTGAAGCTTTCTTT.

This chain joins TRBV2 and TRBJ2-1; perhaps D is TRBD1 or TRBD2 (6 bases each). The germline V gene encodes CDR1 SNHLY and CDR2 FYNNEI. The CDR3 has 13 residues. Deletions cut 9 bases from V and 4 bases from J, with 13 bases between. CDR3 residues: CARAEGGYNEQFF. As DNA, the CDR3 is TGTGCCAGGGCGGAGGGGGGTTACAATGAGCAGTTCTTC.